Here is one T cell receptor beta chain with its context. Its target is not known. TCRdb's table, derived via immunoSEQ multiplex PCR, lists solely in-frame clones and lacks some. The table lists tens of thousands of clones, 82% of them singletons. The record originates from a study of graft-versus-host responses after intestinal transplantation. The study, taken as a whole, reports: High graft-versus-host to host-versus-graft clonal ratios were seen in allografts of patients with graft-donor T cell macrochimerism.

Trimming took 4 bases from V and 0 from J, leaving 10 bases between them. The CDR3 runs to 16 residues. Germline CDR1 SGHTA, CDR2 FQGNSA. This sample comprised unstimulated CD4+ T cells sorted from spleen or lymph node cells, obtained before intestinal transplant. V usage is TRBV7-2 and J usage is TRBJ2-6, with D uncertain. This TCR was recovered from a human donor who received an intestinal transplant. The CDR3 sequence: CASSSVGVSGANVLTF. The CDR3 nucleotides read TGTGCCAGCAGCTCGGTTGGGGTCTCTGGGGCCAACGTCCTGACTTTC.